This is a list of T cell receptor beta chains from one sample in a study of blood T cells in healthy people across ages. TCRdb reprocessed the 5' RACE reads with MiXCR, giving one entry per CDR3 protein. The profile shows around 1.5 million distinct CDR3 sequences, approximately 32% of them singletons. Sequences were obtained from blood. The source is a woman aged 30 to 39 in good health. CDR3s include the opening cysteine and the closing phenylalanine or tryptophan. Fields, in order: D gene, J gene, V gene, clone size, CDR3 protein, CDR3 DNA. The D gene is left open where the match is weak. Size tells how often a clone was seen (once, few, many) or the class of an expanded clone, and some rows leave it out.

TRBD2 TRBJ2-1 TRBV6-5 once CASSSRLAGGAYNEQFF TGTGCCAGCAGTTCGCGACTAGCGGGAGGTGCCTACAATGAGCAGTTCTTC
TRBD2 TRBJ2-7 TRBV20-1 few CSATLAGGLSYEQYF TGCAGTGCAACTCTAGCGGGAGGGTTGTCCTACGAGCAGTACTTC
. TRBJ2-3 TRBV4-1 few CASSQLGRDTQYF TGCGCCAGCAGCCAACTCGGCAGGGATACGCAGTATTTT
. TRBJ2-1 TRBV4-1 few CASSQGISSSYNEQFF TGCGCCAGCAGCCAGGGAATCTCGAGCTCCTACAATGAGCAGTTCTTC
. TRBJ1-1 TRBV29-1 . CSVPVPKGTEAFF TGCAGCGTTCCCGTCCCGAAGGGCACTGAAGCTTTCTTT
. TRBJ1-5 TRBV3-1 . CASSQLGNQPQHF TGTGCCAGCAGCCAATTGGGGAATCAGCCCCAGCATTTT
TRBD1 TRBJ2-5 TRBV14 . CASSPLGTGMETQYF TGTGCCAGCAGCCCCCTCGGGACAGGCATGGAGACCCAGTACTTC
TRBD2 TRBJ2-1 TRBV6-6 few CASSAPGGTEQFF TGTGCCAGCAGTGCGCCGGGGGGAACTGAGCAGTTCTTC
TRBD2 TRBJ2-2 TRBV12-3/TRBV12-4 . CASSRAGIMAGELFF TGTGCCAGCAGTCGAGCGGGAATTATGGCCGGGGAGCTGTTTTTT
. TRBJ1-1 TRBV5-1 . CASNIGAGSSEAFF TGCGCCAGCAACATTGGAGCCGGGAGCTCTGAAGCTTTCTTT
. TRBJ2-5 TRBV5-1 once CASSFTVLQETQYF TGCGCCAGCAGCTTTACAGTCCTGCAAGAGACCCAGTACTTC
TRBD1 TRBJ2-5 TRBV7-9 . CASSSTGKGETQYF TGTGCCAGCAGCTCGACAGGGAAGGGAGAGACCCAGTACTTC
. TRBJ2-5 TRBV5-3 . CARTVDRYF TGTGCCAGAACCGTGGACCGGTACTTC
. TRBJ2-7 TRBV4-1 . CASSQEHRYEQYF TGCGCCAGCAGCCAGGAACACCGGTACGAGCAGTACTTC
TRBD1 TRBJ1-5 TRBV7-8 . CASGSEGTGLNQPQHF TGTGCCAGCGGCTCCGAAGGGACAGGCCTCAATCAGCCCCAGCATTTT
TRBD2 TRBJ2-2 TRBV2 . CASRTLATGELFF TGTGCCAGCAGGACACTAGCGACCGGGGAGCTGTTTTTT
. TRBJ2-1 TRBV2 few CASSKRASYNEQFF TGTGCCAGCAGTAAAAGGGCCTCCTACAATGAGCAGTTCTTC
TRBD1 TRBJ1-4 TRBV28 few CASSLDRGLRKLFF TGTGCCAGCAGCCTTGACAGGGGACTGAGGAAACTGTTTTTT
. TRBJ2-1 TRBV20-1 . CSALAVPYNEQFF TGCAGTGCTTTAGCGGTTCCGTACAATGAGCAGTTCTTC
. TRBJ1-6 TRBV5-1 . CASSPTSDESPLHF TGCGCCAGCAGCCCCACTTCCGATGAATCACCCCTCCACTTT
TRBD2 TRBJ2-3 TRBV20-1 few CSAARGGGMTDTQYF TGCAGTGCGGCCCGGGGGGGAGGGATGACAGATACGCAGTATTTT
TRBD2 TRBJ2-3 TRBV28 few CASSPAGRTGGSTDTQYF TGTGCCAGCAGCCCTGCCGGGAGGACTGGGGGGAGCACAGATACGCAGTATTTT
. TRBJ2-3 TRBV2 . CASNSGTTDTQYF TGTGCCAGCAACTCCGGGACAACAGATACGCAGTATTTT
. TRBJ2-3 TRBV7-7 . CASSLTSYTDTQYF TGTGCCAGCAGCTTAACTAGCTACACAGATACGCAGTATTTT
TRBD1 TRBJ1-2 TRBV20-1 few CSATKDRGALYGYTF TGCAGTGCTACAAAAGACAGGGGGGCATTATATGGCTACACCTTC
TRBD1 TRBJ2-5 TRBV10-3 many CAIRSPGQGRETQYF TGTGCCATCAGGAGCCCGGGACAGGGTAGAGAGACCCAGTACTTC